These 8 T cell receptor beta chains share one sample of origin, sequenced in a study of T cell responses to AZD1222 COVID-19 vaccine. TCRdb's copy holds only in-frame clones and misses some; the assay was immunoSEQ multiplex PCR. The table has 120,000 to 150,000 clones, approximately 90% seen once. Here the sequenced sample was peripheral blood, taken 28 days after the second AZD1222 dose. The receptor set was obtained from an adult who received the AZD1222 COVID-19 vaccine.

The V call is TRBV18, the J call TRBJ2-2, with TRBD1 matching 7 bases. The CDR3 runs to 17 residues. The germline gives CDR1 KGHSH, CDR2 LQKENI. V gave up 0 bases and J gave up 5 bases; unmatched junction bases: 9. For the CDR3, the DNA is TGTGCCAGCTCACCACCGATCGAGGGGGCAGAGACCGGGGAGCTGTTTTTT. The encoded protein is CASSPPIEGAETGELFF.

V is TRBV5-4 and J is TRBJ2-3; D ambiguous. From germline, CDR1 is SGHNT and CDR2 YYREEE (reference sequence). The CDR3 runs 15 residues. The V end was cut by 5 bases, the J end by 2 bases, with 15 bases between. The CDR3 loop is CASRTGQASTDTQYF. CDR3 DNA: TGTGCCAGCAGGACCGGGCAGGCCTCCACAGATACGCAGTATTTT.

The genes are TRBV5-1 and TRBJ2-7; TRBD1 matches at 11 bases. The CDR3 is 14 residues long. Germline trimming cut 4 bases from V and 2 bases from J; bases unmatched to any gene: 2. Germline assignment: CDR1 SGHRS and CDR2 YFSETQ. In DNA form, the CDR3 reads TGCGCCAGCAGCGGGACAGGGGGTACCTACGAGCAGTACTTC. This encodes CASSGTGGTYEQYF.

The chain has TRBV28 and TRBJ2-7, with 8 bases that match TRBD1. This CDR3 comprises 17 residues. Germline CDR1 is MDHEN and CDR2 is SYDVKM. J lost 5 bases, V lost 3 bases, and 15 bases had no gene match. Written as DNA, the CDR3 is TGTGCCAGCAGTTTCGGTTTCCCTCGGACAGGGTTTGACGAGCAGTACTTC. Residues: CASSFGFPRTGFDEQYF.

The chain couples TRBV19 to TRBJ1-2, with a possible D match to TRBD1 (5 bases). Germline CDR1 and CDR2: LNHDA and SQIVND (reference sequence). The V gene lost 4 bases and the J gene lost 10 bases, with 19 bases spanning the gap. This CDR3 region has 14 residues. CDR3 in DNA: TGTGCCAGTAGTACTTGGGGGGATGGGACTGCCTACACCTTC. This translates into CASSTWGDGTAYTF.

V is TRBV12-3 or TRBV12-4 and J is TRBJ1-5; D gene uncertain. CDR3 length: 12 amino acids. V lost 6 bases and J 4 bases, leaving 7 bases between the germline ends. The CDR3 bases are TGTGCCAGCAGCCCCAGGAATCAGCCCCAGCATTTT. Protein sequence: CASSPRNQPQHF.

The chain recombines TRBV28 with TRBJ2-7; possible D gene TRBD2, 7 bases. CDR1 is MDHEN and CDR2 is SYDVKM in the germline V gene. Trimming stripped 8 bases from V and 9 bases from J, with 17 bases between. The CDR3 loop spans 12 amino acids. CDR3 bases: TGTGCCAGCGGAGGGGGAGGGCCTGGGCAGTACTTC. Translated, it gives CASGGGGPGQYF.

V and J are TRBV4-1 and TRBJ1-6; TRBD1 aligns across 7 bases. The CDR3 runs 17 residues. Germline V lookup: CDR1 MGHRA, CDR2 YSYEKL. Trimming at V came to 0 bases and at J to 4 bases, leaving 6 bases not matched to a gene. The chain's CDR3 is CASSQEWDSTYNSPLHF. CDR3 DNA: TGCGCCAGCAGCCAAGAATGGGACAGTACGTATAATTCACCCCTCCACTTT.